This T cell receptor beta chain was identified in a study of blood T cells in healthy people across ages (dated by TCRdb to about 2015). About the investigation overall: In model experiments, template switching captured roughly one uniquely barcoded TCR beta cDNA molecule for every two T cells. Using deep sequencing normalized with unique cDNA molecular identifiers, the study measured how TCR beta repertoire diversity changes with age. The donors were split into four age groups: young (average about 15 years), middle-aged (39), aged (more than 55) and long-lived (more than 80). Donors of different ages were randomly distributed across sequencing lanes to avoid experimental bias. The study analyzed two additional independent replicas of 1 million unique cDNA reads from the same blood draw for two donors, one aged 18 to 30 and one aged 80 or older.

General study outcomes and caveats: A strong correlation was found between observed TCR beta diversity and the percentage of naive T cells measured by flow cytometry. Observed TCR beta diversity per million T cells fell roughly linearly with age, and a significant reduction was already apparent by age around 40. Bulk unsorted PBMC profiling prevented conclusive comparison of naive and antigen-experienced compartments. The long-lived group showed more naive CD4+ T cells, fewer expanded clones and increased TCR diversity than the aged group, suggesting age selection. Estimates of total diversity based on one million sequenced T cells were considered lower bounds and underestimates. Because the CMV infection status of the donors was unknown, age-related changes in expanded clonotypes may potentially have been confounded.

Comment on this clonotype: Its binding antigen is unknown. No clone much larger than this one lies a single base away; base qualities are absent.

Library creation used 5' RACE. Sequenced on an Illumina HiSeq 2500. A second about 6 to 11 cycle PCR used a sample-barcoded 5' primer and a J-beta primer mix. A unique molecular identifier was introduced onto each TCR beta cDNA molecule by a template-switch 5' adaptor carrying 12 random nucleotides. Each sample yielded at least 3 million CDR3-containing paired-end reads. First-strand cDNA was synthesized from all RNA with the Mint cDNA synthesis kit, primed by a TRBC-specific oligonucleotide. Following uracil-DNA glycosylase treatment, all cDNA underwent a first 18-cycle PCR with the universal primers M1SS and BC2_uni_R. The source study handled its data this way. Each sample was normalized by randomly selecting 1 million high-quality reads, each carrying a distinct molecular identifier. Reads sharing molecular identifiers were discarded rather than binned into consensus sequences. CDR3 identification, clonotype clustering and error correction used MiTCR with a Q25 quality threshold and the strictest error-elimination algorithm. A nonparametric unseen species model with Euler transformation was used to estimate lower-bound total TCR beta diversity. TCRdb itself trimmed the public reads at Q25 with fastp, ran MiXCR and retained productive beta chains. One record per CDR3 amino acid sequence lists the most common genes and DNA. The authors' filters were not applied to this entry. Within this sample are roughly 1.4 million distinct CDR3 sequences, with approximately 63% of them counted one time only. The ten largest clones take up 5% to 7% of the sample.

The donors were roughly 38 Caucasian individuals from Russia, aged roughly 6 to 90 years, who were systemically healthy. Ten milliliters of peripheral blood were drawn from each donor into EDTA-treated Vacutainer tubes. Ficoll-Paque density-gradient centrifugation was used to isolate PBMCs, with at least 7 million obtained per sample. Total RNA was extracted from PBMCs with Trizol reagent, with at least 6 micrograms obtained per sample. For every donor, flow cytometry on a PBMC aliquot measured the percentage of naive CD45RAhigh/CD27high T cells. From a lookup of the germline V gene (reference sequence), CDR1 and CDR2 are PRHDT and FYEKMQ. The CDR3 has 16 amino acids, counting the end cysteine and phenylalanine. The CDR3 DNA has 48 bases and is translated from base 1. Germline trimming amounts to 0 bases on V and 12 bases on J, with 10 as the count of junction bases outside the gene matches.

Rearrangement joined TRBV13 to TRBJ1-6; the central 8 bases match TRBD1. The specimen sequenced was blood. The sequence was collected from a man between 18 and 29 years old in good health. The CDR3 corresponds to CASSLGFRDRSRPLHF. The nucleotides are TGTGCCAGCAGCTTAGGGTTCCGGGACAGGTCAAGACCCCTCCACTTT.